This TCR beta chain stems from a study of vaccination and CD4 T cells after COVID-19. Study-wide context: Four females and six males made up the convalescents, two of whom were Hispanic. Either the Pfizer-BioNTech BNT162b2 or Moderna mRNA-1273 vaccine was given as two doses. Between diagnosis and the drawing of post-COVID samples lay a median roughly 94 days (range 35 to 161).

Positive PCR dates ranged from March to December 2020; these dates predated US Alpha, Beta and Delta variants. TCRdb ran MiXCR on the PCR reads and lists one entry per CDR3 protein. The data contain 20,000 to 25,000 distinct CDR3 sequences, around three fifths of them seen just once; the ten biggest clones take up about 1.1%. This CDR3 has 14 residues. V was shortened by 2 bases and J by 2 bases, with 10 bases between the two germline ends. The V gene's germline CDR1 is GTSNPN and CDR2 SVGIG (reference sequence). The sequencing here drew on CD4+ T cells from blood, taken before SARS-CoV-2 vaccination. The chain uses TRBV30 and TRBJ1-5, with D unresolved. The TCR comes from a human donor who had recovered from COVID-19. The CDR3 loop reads CAWSRAVRNQPQHF. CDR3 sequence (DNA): TGTGCCTGGAGTAGGGCCGTCCGCAATCAGCCCCAGCATTTT. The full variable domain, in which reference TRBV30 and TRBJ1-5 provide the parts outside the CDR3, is SQTIHQWPATLVQPVGSPLSLECTVEGTSNPNLYWYRQAAGRGLQLLFYSVGIGQISSEVPQNLSASRPQDRQFILSSKKLLLSDSGFYLCAWSRAVRNQPQHFGDGTRLSIL.